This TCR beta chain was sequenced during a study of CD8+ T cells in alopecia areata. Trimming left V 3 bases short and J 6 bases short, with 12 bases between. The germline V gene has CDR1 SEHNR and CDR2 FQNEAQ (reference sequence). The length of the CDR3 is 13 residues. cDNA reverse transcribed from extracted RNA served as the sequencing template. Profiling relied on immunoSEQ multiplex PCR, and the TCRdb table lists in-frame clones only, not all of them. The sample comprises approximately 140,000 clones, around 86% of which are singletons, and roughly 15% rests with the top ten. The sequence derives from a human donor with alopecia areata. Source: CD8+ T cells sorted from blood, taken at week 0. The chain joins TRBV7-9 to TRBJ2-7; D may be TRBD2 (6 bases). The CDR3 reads CASSFASSAEQYF. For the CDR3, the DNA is TGTGCCAGCAGCTTTGCCTCTAGCGCCGAGCAGTACTTC.